Listed below are T cell receptor beta chains from one sample, sequenced in a study of T cell clones after liver transplantation. Some clones are missing from TCRdb's copy, which holds only in-frame ones; the method was immunoSEQ multiplex PCR. The sample holds around 71,000 clones; 80% are singletons and the top ten take 0.79%. The source was CD4+ T cells from blood, collected 12 months after liver transplant. These receptors were taken from a human patient who received a liver transplant. Some T cells may be graft donor cells. Both conserved end residues are part of each CDR3. Each record gives: CDR3 protein, CDR3 DNA, clone size, CDR3 length, D gene, J gene, V gene. The D gene is left open where the match is weak. Rows give clone size only sometimes, using once, few, many, or a class for an expanded clone.

CDR3 protein: CASSYTSGGGNEQYF
CDR3 DNA: TGTGCCAGCAGCTACACTAGCGGGGGAGGGAACGAGCAGTACTTC
clone size: once
CDR3 length: 15
D gene: TRBD2
J gene: TRBJ2-7
V gene: TRBV7-2

CDR3 protein: CASSDGGTNQPQHF
CDR3 DNA: TGTGCCAGCAGTGACGGGGGGACCAATCAGCCCCAGCATTTT
clone size: NA
CDR3 length: 14
D gene: NA
J gene: TRBJ1-5
V gene: TRBV6-6

CDR3 protein: CASGRQGVGANVLTF
CDR3 DNA: TGTGCCAGCGGGCGACAGGGAGTTGGGGCCAACGTCCTGACTTTC
clone size: NA
CDR3 length: 15
D gene: TRBD1
J gene: TRBJ2-6
V gene: TRBV27

CDR3 protein: CASGRGGYEQYF
CDR3 DNA: TGTGCCAGCGGCCGGGGGGGCTACGAGCAGTACTTC
clone size: NA
CDR3 length: 12
D gene: TRBD2
J gene: TRBJ2-7
V gene: TRBV6-5

CDR3 protein: CASSNRGRRETQYF
CDR3 DNA: TGTGCCAGCAGCAACCGGGGAAGACGGGAGACCCAGTACTTC
clone size: NA
CDR3 length: 14
D gene: NA
J gene: TRBJ2-5
V gene: TRBV7-2

CDR3 protein: CASSPRRAGREGYEQYF
CDR3 DNA: TGTGCCAGCAGCCCGAGGAGGGCAGGGAGGGAGGGATACGAGCAGTACTTC
clone size: NA
CDR3 length: 17
D gene: NA
J gene: TRBJ2-7
V gene: TRBV21-1

CDR3 protein: CASKGLAGVLGTQYF
CDR3 DNA: TGTGCCAGCAAGGGGCTAGCGGGGGTCCTGGGGACCCAGTACTTC
clone size: NA
CDR3 length: 15
D gene: TRBD2
J gene: TRBJ2-5
V gene: TRBV6-5

CDR3 protein: CASSINTGGNTGELFF
CDR3 DNA: TGTGCCAGTAGTATCAACACAGGGGGCAACACCGGGGAGCTGTTTTTT
clone size: NA
CDR3 length: 16
D gene: TRBD1
J gene: TRBJ2-2
V gene: TRBV19

CDR3 protein: CASSSRLGNTEAFF
CDR3 DNA: TGTGCCAGCAGCTCCAGATTAGGGAACACTGAAGCTTTCTTT
clone size: NA
CDR3 length: 14
D gene: NA
J gene: TRBJ1-1
V gene: TRBV7-6

CDR3 protein: CASIQGGNEKLFF
CDR3 DNA: TGTGCCAGCATCCAGGGGGGTAATGAAAAACTGTTTTTT
clone size: NA
CDR3 length: 13
D gene: TRBD1
J gene: TRBJ1-4
V gene: TRBV28

CDR3 protein: CASSQDPTSYEQYF
CDR3 DNA: TGTGCCAGCAGCCAAGATCCCACGTCCTACGAGCAGTACTTC
clone size: NA
CDR3 length: 14
D gene: NA
J gene: TRBJ2-7
V gene: TRBV14

CDR3 protein: CASSPYDSGGTEAFF
CDR3 DNA: TGTGCCAGCTCACCTTACGACTCAGGGGGCACTGAAGCTTTCTTT
clone size: NA
CDR3 length: 15
D gene: TRBD1
J gene: TRBJ1-1
V gene: TRBV18

CDR3 protein: CASSPPEQGRLNYEQYF
CDR3 DNA: TGTGCCAGCTCACCTCCGGAACAGGGGCGATTAAACTACGAGCAGTACTTC
clone size: NA
CDR3 length: 17
D gene: TRBD1
J gene: TRBJ2-7
V gene: TRBV18

CDR3 protein: CASSLSSGSTHEQYF
CDR3 DNA: TGTGCCAGCAGCTTATCTAGCGGGAGTACCCACGAGCAGTACTTC
clone size: NA
CDR3 length: 15
D gene: TRBD2
J gene: TRBJ2-7
V gene: TRBV7-2

CDR3 protein: CASSRSSSYGYTF
CDR3 DNA: TGTGCCAGCAGTAGATCATCTTCCTATGGCTACACCTTC
clone size: few
CDR3 length: 13
D gene: NA
J gene: TRBJ1-2
V gene: TRBV2

CDR3 protein: CASRRDRATEAFF
CDR3 DNA: TGTGCCAGCAGGAGAGACAGGGCGACTGAAGCTTTCTTT
clone size: NA
CDR3 length: 13
D gene: TRBD1
J gene: TRBJ1-1
V gene: TRBV6-1

CDR3 protein: CASRVDGASGYNEQFF
CDR3 DNA: TGTGCCAGCAGAGTGGATGGGGCTAGCGGATACAATGAGCAGTTCTTC
clone size: NA
CDR3 length: 16
D gene: TRBD2
J gene: TRBJ2-1
V gene: TRBV2

CDR3 protein: CASSGPHRSETQYF
CDR3 DNA: TGCGCCAGCAGTGGGCCCCACCGCTCGGAGACCCAGTACTTC
clone size: NA
CDR3 length: 14
D gene: NA
J gene: TRBJ2-5
V gene: TRBV10-2

CDR3 protein: CASISHGGEQFF
CDR3 DNA: TGTGCCAGTATTAGCCATGGCGGTGAGCAGTTCTTC
clone size: NA
CDR3 length: 12
D gene: NA
J gene: TRBJ2-1
V gene: TRBV19